Here is one T cell receptor beta chain with its context. Methods used by the authors: Amplification from reference gene primers served as the basis for estimated nucleated cell counts. Sequenced by immunoSEQ multiplex PCR; TCRdb stores in-frame clones only, minus some. Clonal size and the V and J genes are those of that table, whereas D and trimming came from the DNA. Here the sample spans 380,000 or so clones, roughly 86% being singletons. The data were taken from a study of blood T cell repertoires in COVID-19. Looking at the study overall: Sample material is recorded as cDNA or gDNA derived from T cells, B-cell-depleted T cells, or PBMCs.

The CDR3 is 13 residues long. Germline V gene data show CDR1 as SGHDN and CDR2 as FVKESK. The V and J ends lost 4 bases and 3 bases respectively, with 8 bases between them. This receptor was obtained from a human donor with acute or convalescent COVID-19. The donor label of this sample is uncertain. The sample comprised peripheral blood. V gene TRBV14 combines with J gene TRBJ2-3; D remains ambiguous. The CDR3 here is CASSRFRTDTQYF. CDR3 in DNA: TGTGCCAGCAGCCGTTTTAGAACAGATACGCAGTATTTT.